Each of the 16 T cell receptor beta chains below was sequenced from the same sample in a study of cytomegalovirus exposure and HLA in healthy donors. Amplification used 60 Vbeta primers and 13 Jbeta primers. The data were produced by immunoSEQ multiplex PCR, yet TCRdb's version contains in-frame clones alone and is incomplete. The sample has 110,000 to 150,000 clones, around 10% seen once. Input material: PBMCs. The receptors were gathered from a male donor in good health and CMV-seronegative.

The rearrangement links TRBV9 to TRBJ2-5, with 16 nucleotides matching TRBD2. The junction had 2 bases not matched to a gene; V was cut back by 4 bases and J by 5 bases. The CDR3 consists of 15 residues. In germline, CDR1 is SGDLS, CDR2 YYNGEE. The CDR3 loop reads CASSLGLAGGETQYF. DNA for the CDR3: TGTGCCAGCAGCTTGGGACTAGCGGGAGGGGAGACCCAGTACTTC. Full variable domain (rest looked up from reference TRBV9 and TRBJ2-5): DSGVTQTPKHLITATGQRVTLRCSPRSGDLSVYWYQQSLDQGLQFLIQYYNGEERAKGNILERFSAQQFPDLHSELNLSSLELGDSALYFCASSLGLAGGETQYFGPGTRLLVL.

The table lists this clone with a few counts. This chain joins TRBV2 and TRBJ2-5; D is possibly TRBD2 (5 bases). V shed 3 bases and J shed 4 bases, with 12 bases lying between them. The CDR3 has 14 residues. Germline-derived CDR1 and CDR2 are SNHLY and FYNNEI. For the CDR3, the DNA is TGTGCCAGCAGTGACATAAAAGGGAGAGAGACCCAGTACTTC. It specifies CASSDIKGRETQYF.

This clone was detected a few times. This chain links TRBV5-1 with TRBJ2-3; D might be TRBD1 (7 bases). V was cut by 2 bases and J by 3 bases, with 10 bases left in between. The CDR3 consists of 14 residues. Germline V gives CDR1 SGHRS, CDR2 YFSETQ. CDR3 loop: CASSFSGGTDTQYF. For the CDR3, the DNA is TGCGCCAGCAGCTTCTCAGGGGGGACAGATACGCAGTATTTT.

The sample holds a few counts of this clone. The genes are TRBV4-3 and TRBJ1-1, with TRBD1 as a possible D gene (6 bases). The germline V and J ends were trimmed by 1 base and 2 bases, with 11 bases remaining between them. This CDR3 has 15 residues. The germline V gene encodes CDR1 LGHNA and CDR2 YSLEER. CDR3 bases: TGCGCCAGCAGCCAAGCGGGACATATTAACACTGAAGCTTTCTTT. Its protein product is CASSQAGHINTEAFF.

This clone was counted a few times. V usage is TRBV18 and J usage is TRBJ1-3; TRBD1 aligns across 10 bases. CDR3 size: 19 residues. CDR1 and CDR2 (germline): KGHSH, LQKENI. Unmatched junction bases numbered 10, after V lost 2 bases and J lost 0 bases. As DNA, the CDR3 is TGTGCCAGCTCACCAGTGGGACAGGGGCGTACCAACTCTGGAAACACCATATATTTT. Protein product: CASSPVGQGRTNSGNTIYF.

The gene calls are TRBV5-6 and TRBJ1-1; D might be TRBD1 (5 bases). Looked up from germline, CDR1 is SGHDT and CDR2 is YYEEEE. V lost 1 base and J lost 4, with 14 bases in between. There are 15 residues in the CDR3. The CDR3 spells CASSLQGGLGTEAFF. The CDR3 DNA reads TGTGCCAGCAGCTTGCAGGGCGGTTTGGGCACTGAAGCTTTCTTT.

Note on this clone: At one of its ends the junction is not consistent with the germline gene, which may arise from a read error. The chain couples TRBV19 to TRBJ1-5; D possibly corresponds to TRBD1 (6 bases). In germline, CDR1 is LNHDA, CDR2 SQIVND (reference sequence). This CDR3 has 14 amino acids. The CDR3 here is CASSSPGGNQPQNF. The CDR3 DNA sequence: TGTGCCAGTAGTTCGCCGGGGGGCAATCAGCCCCAGAATTTT. Drawing the rest from reference TRBV19 and TRBJ1-5, the complete variable domain is DGGITQSPKYLFRKEGQNVTLSCEQNLNHDAMYWYRQDPGQGLRLIYYSQIVNDFQKGDIAEGYSVSREKKESFPLTVTSAQKNPTAFYLCASSSPGGNQPQNFGDGTRLSIL.

V is TRBV13 and J is TRBJ2-5, with a weak D call TRBD2 (6 bases). The CDR3 has 13 amino acids. The ends were cut back, 5 bases at V and 7 bases at J, with 14 bases in the middle. From germline, CDR1 is PRHDT and CDR2 FYEKMQ (reference sequence). The CDR3 DNA sequence: TGTGCCAGCAGCCCCCAGCTGGGAGGGACCCAGTACTTC. It is translated as CASSPQLGGTQYF.

This clone has a handful of counts. The chain has TRBV29-1 and TRBJ2-3, with D perhaps TRBD2 (8 bases). Germline CDR1 reads SQVTM; CDR2 reads ANQGSEA. V was pared by 4 bases and J by 1 base, with 18 bases between. The CDR3 runs 16 residues. The CDR3: CSVGGTAGVGTDTQYF. CDR3 in DNA: TGCAGCGTTGGGGGGACAGCGGGAGTAGGCACAGATACGCAGTATTTT.

The table lists this clone with a few counts. The chain combines TRBV6-1 with TRBJ2-3; D call uncertain. Germline V gene sequence: CDR1 MNHNS, CDR2 SASEGT. This CDR3 has 11 amino acids. V was pared by 7 bases and J by 3 bases, with 5 bases between. This CDR3 reads CASTQTDTQYF. Written as DNA, the CDR3 is TGTGCCAGCACCCAGACAGATACGCAGTATTTT.

This clone was observed a handful of times. The chain employs TRBV29-1 and TRBJ2-4; 11 bases are shared with TRBD1. Germline CDR1 is SQVTM and CDR2 is ANQGSEA. Trimming cost V 6 bases and J 9 bases; bases outside gene matches: 4. The CDR3 is 12 residues long. The DNA for the CDR3 is TGCAGCGTCGGGACAGGGGGTGGCATTCAGTACTTC. It encodes CSVGTGGGIQYF.

The rearrangement joins TRBV5-1 to TRBJ1-5, with 8 positions matching TRBD1. Germline V gene sequence: CDR1 SGHRS, CDR2 YFSETQ. The CDR3 runs 15 residues. V lost 4 bases, J lost 3 bases, and 6 bases stayed unmatched. The CDR3 sequence: CASSITGGFNQPQHF. Here the CDR3 DNA reads TGCGCCAGCAGCATAACAGGGGGTTTCAATCAGCCCCAGCATTTT.

This clone was observed a handful of times. This sequence joins TRBV27 and TRBJ2-2; 14 bases line up with TRBD2. The germline V gene has CDR1 MNHEY and CDR2 SMNVEV (reference sequence). The junction had 6 bases not matched to a gene; V was cut back by 5 bases and J by 4 bases. This CDR3 is 17 amino acids long. CDR3 nucleotides: TGTGCCAGCAGTCGACTAGCGGGGGGGCCCCGCACCGGGGAGCTGTTTTTT. Translation gives CASSRLAGGPRTGELFF.

The rearrangement links TRBV29-1 to TRBJ2-3; 16 bases line up with TRBD2. The CDR3 loop spans 18 amino acids. V shed 6 bases, J shed 0 bases, and the junction held 9 bases outside the gene matches. Germline V gene lookup returns CDR1 SQVTM and CDR2 ANQGSEA. The CDR3 sequence is CSVCPGLAGGASTDTQYF. CDR3 DNA: TGCAGCGTATGCCCGGGACTAGCGGGAGGGGCTAGCACAGATACGCAGTATTTT.

The CDR3 DNA reads as TGTGCCAGCAGCTTGACAGGGTCCGGGGCCAACGTCCTGACTTTC. This codes for CASSLTGSGANVLTF. The chain uses TRBV11-3 and TRBJ2-6; 7 bases match TRBD1. V trimming: 3 bases; J trimming: 4 bases; junction bases outside the gene matches: 3. The CDR3 is 15 amino acids. Germline V lookup: CDR1 SGHNT, CDR2 YENEEA.

In this sample, this clone turned up a few times. CDR3 sequence reads: CASSPRVYGDTQYF. CDR3 in DNA: TGTGCCAGCAGCCCCAGGGTATACGGAGATACGCAGTATTTT. J is TRBJ2-3 and V is TRBV27, with a possible D match to TRBD1 (5 bases). Trimming took 6 bases from V and 5 from J, leaving 15 bases between them. This CDR3 has 14 amino acids. Germline V lookup: CDR1 MNHEY, CDR2 SMNVEV (reference sequence).